The 20 T cell receptor beta chains below were found in one sample sequenced in a study of blood T cell repertoires in COVID-19. Produced via immunoSEQ multiplex PCR; TCRdb's table is partial and in-frame only. The table has about 130,000 clones, around 86% seen once. Sequencing was performed on peripheral blood. The receptors stem from a woman aged 70-85 years with COVID-19, enrolled during active disease.

This clone has only one observation. The chain joins TRBV30 to TRBJ2-5; D might be TRBD2 (6 bases). The germline V gene encodes CDR1 GTSNPN and CDR2 SVGIG (reference sequence). The CDR3 spans 12 residues. Trimming took off 5 bases at V and 2 bases at J, with 9 bases between the two ends. The CDR3 DNA follows: TGTGCCTGGGGGACTGGGCAAGAGACCCAGTACTTC. This encodes CAWGTGQETQYF.

The rearrangement joins TRBV6-1 to TRBJ1-1; possibly TRBD1 for D (5 bases). Germline loops: CDR1 MNHNS, CDR2 SASEGT. CDR3 length: 15 residues. Trimming took 6 bases from V and 0 from J, leaving 14 bases between them. Written as DNA, the CDR3 is TGTGCCAGCAGGCAATCGACAGAAGTGAACACTGAAGCTTTCTTT. Translating gives CASRQSTEVNTEAFF.

This chain uses TRBV23-1 with TRBJ1-6; 8 bases align to TRBD1. TRBV23-1 is given ORF status, its function remaining uncertain. This CDR3 has 13 residues. V dropped 9 bases and J dropped 9; count of bases not matched to a gene: 7. This chain's CDR3 is CARLTGGSSPLHF. The CDR3, as DNA: TGCGCCAGATTAACAGGGGGGTCTTCACCCCTCCACTTT.

The rearrangement uses TRBV6-5 and TRBJ1-2; possible D gene TRBD1, 6 bases. Trimming stripped 6 bases from V and 8 bases from J, with 22 bases between. The germline V gene has CDR1 MNHEY and CDR2 SVGAGI. CDR3 size: 15 residues. DNA for the CDR3: TGTGCCAGCAGAGACCCCCGTTACAGGGCTTTGGGCTACACCTTC. Translation gives CASRDPRYRALGYTF.

This clone has a single count. The rearrangement links TRBV28 to TRBJ2-2, with TRBD1 identical over 11 bases. The CDR3 contains 16 residues. V lost 2 bases and J lost 5; bases outside the gene matches: 4. CDR1 is MDHEN, CDR2 SYDVKM, per germline. The CDR3: CASSLGGQGVTGELFF. CDR3 coding DNA: TGTGCCAGCAGTTTAGGGGGACAGGGGGTGACCGGGGAGCTGTTTTTT.

The gene calls are TRBV10-2 and TRBJ2-7; 8 bases line up with TRBD2. CDR1 and CDR2 from the germline V gene are WSHSY and SAAADI. With 6 bases clipped from V and 0 bases from J, the junction kept 7 bases outside the gene matches. CDR3 length: 15 residues. CDR3 amino acids: CASSLLAVSSYEQYF. The CDR3 DNA is TGCGCCAGCAGCCTACTAGCGGTAAGCTCCTACGAGCAGTACTTC.

The chain links TRBV4-1 to TRBJ1-2; 8 bases map to TRBD1. Trimming at V came to 4 bases and at J to 8 bases, leaving 21 bases not matched to a gene. The CDR3 sequence is 18 residues long. The V gene's germline CDR1 is MGHRA and CDR2 YSYEKL. The CDR3, as DNA: TGCGCCAGCAGCCCAATGGGCCTTGCGGATCCAAACAGGGGGGGCTACACCTTC. Residues: CASSPMGLADPNRGGYTF.

The V and J genes are TRBV2 and TRBJ1-5; 10 bases fit TRBD1. The CDR3 contains 17 residues. Germline loops: CDR1 SNHLY, CDR2 FYNNEI. V trimming: 6 bases; J trimming: 5 bases; junction bases outside the gene matches: 13. CDR3 residues: CASRRKPGQGDYQPQHF. Written as DNA, the CDR3 is TGTGCCAGCAGGCGCAAACCCGGACAGGGGGACTATCAGCCCCAGCATTTT.

The chain employs TRBV9 and TRBJ2-1, with TRBD1 matching 10 bases. Germline loops: CDR1 SGDLS, CDR2 YYNGEE. V trimming: 4 bases; J trimming: 9 bases; junction bases outside the gene matches: 13. The CDR3 contains 16 residues. In DNA, the CDR3 is TGTGCCAGCAGCCCCCGGTTTGGGACAGGGGCTGGTGAGCAGTTCTTC. It specifies CASSPRFGTGAGEQFF.

The chain carries TRBV2 and TRBJ2-7; 9 positions match TRBD1. Looked up from germline, CDR1 is SNHLY and CDR2 is FYNNEI. Losses at the gene ends were 7 bases for V and 5 bases for J; bases not matched to a gene: 6. The CDR3 consists of 13 residues. The CDR3 bases are TGTGCCAGCACAGGGGACAGGGCCCACGAGCAGTACTTC. Its translation is CASTGDRAHEQYF.

Comment on this clone: The sample holds other DNA sequences that translate to the same CDR3. The gene calls are TRBV2 and TRBJ2-7, with D uncertain. CDR1 and CDR2 from the germline V gene are SNHLY and FYNNEI. V was trimmed by 6 bases and J by 3 bases, leaving 6 bases between them. This CDR3 has 11 amino acids. Here the CDR3 DNA reads TGTGCCAGCAGCTCGGGCTACGAGCAGTACTTC. Protein sequence: CASSSGYEQYF.

V is TRBV19 and J is TRBJ2-7; D gene uncertain. The CDR3 spans 16 residues. Germline V CDR1 and CDR2: LNHDA, SQIVND (reference sequence). Trimming removed 5 bases from V and 1 base from J, with 18 bases in between. The CDR3 DNA is TGTGCCAGTAGTCGTTCTGGGCTTCTACGTTCCTACGAGCAGTACTTC. Its translation: CASSRSGLLRSYEQYF.

The CDR3 is CASSQPRGREGEKLFF. As DNA, the CDR3 is TGTGCCAGCAGCCAACCCAGGGGCAGGGAGGGTGAAAAACTGTTTTTT. The V and J genes are TRBV28 and TRBJ1-4; possible D gene TRBD1, 6 bases. The CDR3 consists of 16 residues. Germline V gene sequence: CDR1 MDHEN, CDR2 SYDVKM. V lost 6 bases and J lost 7, with 21 bases in between.

The gene calls are TRBV11-1 and TRBJ2-5; D unclear. The CDR3 runs 15 residues. Per the germline V gene, CDR1 is SGHAT and CDR2 is FQDESV (reference sequence). The germline V and J ends were trimmed by 5 bases and 1 base, with 14 bases remaining between them. This CDR3 is CASSQAPYPQETQYF. The DNA of the CDR3 is TGTGCCAGCAGCCAGGCCCCATATCCCCAAGAGACCCAGTACTTC.

This clone was seen only once. The CDR3, as DNA: TGTGCCAGCAGTTCCGGGACAGGGGGGCCAAACATTCAGTACTTC. Translating gives CASSSGTGGPNIQYF. V is TRBV6-2 or TRBV6-3 and J is TRBJ2-4; 11 bases are a match to TRBD1. The V gene end was trimmed by 4 bases and the J gene end by 6 bases; junction bases not matched to a gene: 5. Germline V gene data show CDR1 as MNHEY and CDR2 as SVGEGT. The CDR3 covers 15 residues.

The rearrangement joins TRBV20-1 to TRBJ1-4; unclear D gene. The ends were cut back, 3 bases at V and 8 bases at J, with 10 bases in the middle. The germline CDR1 and CDR2 sequences are DFQATT and SNEGSKA (reference sequence). This CDR3 comprises 12 residues. The CDR3 protein is CSASPSGEKLFF. The DNA for the CDR3 is TGCAGTGCTAGTCCAAGCGGGGAAAAACTGTTTTTT.

There are a few counts of this clone. The V call is TRBV19, the J call TRBJ2-5, with 8 bases that match TRBD2. J was trimmed by 5 bases and V by 4 bases; bases with no gene match: 9. There are 15 residues in the CDR3. Germline V gene lookup returns CDR1 LNHDA and CDR2 SQIVND (reference sequence). CDR3 DNA: TGTGCCAGTAGTAAGCCAGCGGGGGCCTTTGAGACCCAGTACTTC. Translated, it gives CASSKPAGAFETQYF.

This clone has a handful of counts. The chain recombines TRBV15 with TRBJ1-2; a possible D gene is TRBD1 (6 bases). V was cut by 8 bases and J by 8 bases, with 21 bases left in between. Germline lookup yields CDR1 LNHNV and CDR2 YYDKDF (reference sequence). This CDR3 is 14 amino acids long. CDR3 sequence reads: CATPRASSGDGYTF. The DNA of the CDR3 is TGTGCCACCCCCAGGGCCTCCTCAGGGGACGGCTACACCTTC. Filled out from reference TRBV15 and TRBJ1-2, the complete variable domain reads DAMVIQNPRYQVTQFGKPVTLSCSQTLNHNVMYWYQQKSSQAPKLLFHYYDKDFNNEADTPDNFQSRRPNTSFCFLDIRSPGLGDTAMYLCATPRASSGDGYTFGSGTRLTVV.

About this clone: This sample also contains other DNA sequences that code for the same CDR3. The rearrangement links TRBV3-1 (or the pseudogene TRBV3-2) to TRBJ1-5; D might be TRBD1 (5 bases). CDR1 is LGHDT, CDR2 YNNKEL, per germline (reference sequence). This CDR3 has 14 residues. V lost 3 bases to trimming and J lost 0 bases, with 6 bases between them. The DNA for the CDR3 is TGTGCCAGCAGCCAGCAGGGTAGCAATCAGCCCCAGCATTTT. Its translation: CASSQQGSNQPQHF.

The rearrangement joins TRBV2 to TRBJ1-3; D is undetermined. V lost 5 bases, J lost 2 bases, and 7 bases lay in between. The CDR3 is 13 residues long. Germline V gives CDR1 SNHLY, CDR2 FYNNEI. The CDR3 DNA reads as TGTGCCAGCAGTCTTGACACTGGAAACACCATATATTTT. Protein product: CASSLDTGNTIYF.